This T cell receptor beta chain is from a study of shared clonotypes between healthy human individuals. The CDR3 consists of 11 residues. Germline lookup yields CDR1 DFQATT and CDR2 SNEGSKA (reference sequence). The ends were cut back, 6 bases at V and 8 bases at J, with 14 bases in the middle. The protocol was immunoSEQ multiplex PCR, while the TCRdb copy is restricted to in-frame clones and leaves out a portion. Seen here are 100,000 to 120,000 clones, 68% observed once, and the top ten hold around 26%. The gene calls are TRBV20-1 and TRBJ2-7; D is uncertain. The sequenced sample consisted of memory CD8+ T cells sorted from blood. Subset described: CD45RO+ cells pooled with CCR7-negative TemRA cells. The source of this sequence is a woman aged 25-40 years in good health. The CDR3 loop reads CSAPTGSKQYF. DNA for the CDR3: TGCAGTGCCCCGACTGGCTCTAAGCAGTACTTC.